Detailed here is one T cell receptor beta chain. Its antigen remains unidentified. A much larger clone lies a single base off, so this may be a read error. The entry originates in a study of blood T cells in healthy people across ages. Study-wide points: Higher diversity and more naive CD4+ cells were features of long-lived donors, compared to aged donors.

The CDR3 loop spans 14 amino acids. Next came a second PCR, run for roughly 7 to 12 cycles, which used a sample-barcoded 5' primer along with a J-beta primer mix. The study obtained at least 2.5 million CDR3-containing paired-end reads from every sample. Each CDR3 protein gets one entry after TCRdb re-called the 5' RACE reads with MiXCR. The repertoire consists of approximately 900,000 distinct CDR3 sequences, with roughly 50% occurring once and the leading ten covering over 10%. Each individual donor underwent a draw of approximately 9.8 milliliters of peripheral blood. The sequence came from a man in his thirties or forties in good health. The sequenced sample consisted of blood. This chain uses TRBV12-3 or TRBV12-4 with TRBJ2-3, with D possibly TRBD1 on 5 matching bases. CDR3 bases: TGTGCCAGCAGTCTACTCCTCGAGACAGATGCGCAGTATTTT. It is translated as CASSLLLETDAQYF.